The 3 T cell receptor beta chains presented below share a single source sample, sequenced in a study of T-cell reconstitution after alpha-beta-depleted transplantation in children. Construction of the TCRbeta library involved unique molecular identifiers. TCRdb re-derived calls from the PCR reads in MiXCR, one entry per CDR3 protein. Here the sample spans about 610,000 distinct CDR3 sequences, more than 9% being singletons. The material was PBMCs from the stem cell graft donor, obtained from the stem cell graft. These receptors came from a human donor who donated a stem cell graft to a child with acute myeloid leukemia.

This chain uses TRBV28 with TRBJ2-3; TRBD2 aligns across 11 bases. CDR1 is MDHEN and CDR2 is SYDVKM in the germline V gene. V lost 7 bases and J lost 4; bases outside the gene matches: 10. The CDR3 has 16 amino acids. CDR3 sequence (DNA): TGTGCCAGCACCGATTACATAGCGGGAGGGCCAGATACGCAGTATTTT. It encodes CASTDYIAGGPDTQYF.

Worth noting for this clonotype: A much bigger clone sits one base away, suggesting this may be a read error. This chain connects TRBV9 to TRBJ2-1; 8 positions match TRBD2. V gave up 0 bases and J gave up 6 bases; unmatched junction bases: 2. CDR1 is SGDLS and CDR2 is YYNGEE in the germline V gene. This CDR3 has 14 residues. CDR3 sequence: CASSVAGTSNEQFF. The CDR3, as DNA: TGTGCCAGCAGCGTAGCCGGGACTAGCAATGAGCAGTTCTTC. The whole variable domain, filled in from reference TRBV9 and TRBJ2-1, reads DSGVTQTPKHLITATGQRVTLRCSPRSGDLSVYWYQQSLDQGLQFLIQYYNGEERAKGNILERFSAQQFPDLHSELNLSSLELGDSALYFCASSVAGTSNEQFFGPGTRLTVL.

This clonotype turned up a few times. The rearrangement joins TRBV28 to TRBJ2-5, with TRBD1 matching over 7 bases. The CDR3 extends over 15 amino acids. Germline V gives CDR1 MDHEN, CDR2 SYDVKM. V lost 6 bases and J lost 1; bases outside the gene matches: 8. CDR3 sequence: CASRGSGQIQETQYF. The DNA for the CDR3 is TGTGCCAGCAGAGGATCGGGACAGATCCAAGAGACCCAGTACTTC.